This T cell receptor (beta chain) was found in a study of cytomegalovirus exposure and HLA in healthy donors. As to this clone: Its target is unknown. At one end, the junction sequence differs from germline, possibly due to a read error.

The PCR used 60 Vbeta and 13 Jbeta primers. Assay: immunoSEQ multiplex PCR; the TCRdb copy retains only in-frame clones and omits some. In the table there are some 96,000 clones, about 76% of which are singletons. CDR3 length: 15 amino acids. CDR1 and CDR2 from the germline V gene are SSHAT and FNYEAQ (reference sequence). Overall study findings and caveats: TCR beta sequences reportedly predicted the HLA-A and HLA-B alleles of most subjects accurately. Presence/absence analyses supposed approximately even sequencing depth among donors.

As for the donors, each was a healthy bone marrow donor. The TCR originated in a man in his forties or fifties in good health and CMV-seropositive. Material: PBMCs. The gene calls are TRBV7-7 and TRBJ2-5; TRBD2 agrees at 9 bases. The CDR3 is CASSLVREGRQTQYF. In DNA, the CDR3 is TGTGCTAGCAGCTTGGTGCGGGAGGGCAGGCAGACCCAGTACTTC.